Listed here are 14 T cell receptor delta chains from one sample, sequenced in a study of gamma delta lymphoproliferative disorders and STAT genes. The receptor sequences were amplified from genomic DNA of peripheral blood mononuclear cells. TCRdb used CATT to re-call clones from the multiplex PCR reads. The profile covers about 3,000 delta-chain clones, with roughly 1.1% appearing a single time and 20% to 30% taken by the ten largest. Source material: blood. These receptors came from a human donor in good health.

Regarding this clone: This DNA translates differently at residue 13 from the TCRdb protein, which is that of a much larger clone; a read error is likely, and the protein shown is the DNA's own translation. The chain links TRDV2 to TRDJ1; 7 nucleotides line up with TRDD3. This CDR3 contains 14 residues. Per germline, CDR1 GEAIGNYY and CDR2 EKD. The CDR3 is CACDSLGGLMELTF. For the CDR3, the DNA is TGTGCCTGTGACAGTCTCGGGGGATTAATGGAACTCACCTTT.

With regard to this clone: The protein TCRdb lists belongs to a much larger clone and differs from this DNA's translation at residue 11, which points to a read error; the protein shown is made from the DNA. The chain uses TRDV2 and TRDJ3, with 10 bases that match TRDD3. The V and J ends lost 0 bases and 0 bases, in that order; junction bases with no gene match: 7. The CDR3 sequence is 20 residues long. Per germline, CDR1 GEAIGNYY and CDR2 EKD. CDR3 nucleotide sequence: TGTGCCTGTGACACCGTACTGGGGGATGCGAACTCCTGGGACACCCGACAGATGTTTTTC. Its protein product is CACDTVLGDANSWDTRQMFF.

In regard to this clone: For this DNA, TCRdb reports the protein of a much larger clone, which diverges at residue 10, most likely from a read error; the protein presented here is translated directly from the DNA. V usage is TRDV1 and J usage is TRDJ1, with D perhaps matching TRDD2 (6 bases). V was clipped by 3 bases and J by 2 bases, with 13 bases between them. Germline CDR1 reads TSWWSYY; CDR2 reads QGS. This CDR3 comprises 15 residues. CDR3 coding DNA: TGTGCTCTTGGGGATCATTTCCTAGAGACCGATAAACTCATCTTT. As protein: CALGDHFLETDKLIF.

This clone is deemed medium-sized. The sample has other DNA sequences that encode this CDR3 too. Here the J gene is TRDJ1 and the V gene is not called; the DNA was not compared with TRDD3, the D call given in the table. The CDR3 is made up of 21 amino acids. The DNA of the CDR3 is TGTGCCTCCCTCCTCTGGGGGATAACCGGATGGCATGTAGGTATTTTACCAGGGCTCATCTTT. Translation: CASLLWGITGWHVGILPGLIF.

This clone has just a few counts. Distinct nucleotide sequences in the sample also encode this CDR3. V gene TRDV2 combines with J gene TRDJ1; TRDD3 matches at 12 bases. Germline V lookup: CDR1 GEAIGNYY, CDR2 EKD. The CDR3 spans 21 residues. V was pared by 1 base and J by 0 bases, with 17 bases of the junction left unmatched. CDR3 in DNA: TGTGCCTGTGACACTCTTCTGGGGGATACGGAAACCGACCTGTACACCGATAAACTCATCTTT. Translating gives CACDTLLGDTETDLYTDKLIF.

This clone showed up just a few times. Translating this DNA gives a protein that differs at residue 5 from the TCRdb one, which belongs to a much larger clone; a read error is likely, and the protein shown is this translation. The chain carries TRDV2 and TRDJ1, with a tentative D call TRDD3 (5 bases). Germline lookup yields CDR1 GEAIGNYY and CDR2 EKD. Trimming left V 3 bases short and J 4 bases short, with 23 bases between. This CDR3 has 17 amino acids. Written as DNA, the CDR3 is TGTGCCTGTGACTCCGTAGAAGCCCAAGGGGGTCACGATAAACTCATCTTT. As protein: CACDSVEAQGGHDKLIF.

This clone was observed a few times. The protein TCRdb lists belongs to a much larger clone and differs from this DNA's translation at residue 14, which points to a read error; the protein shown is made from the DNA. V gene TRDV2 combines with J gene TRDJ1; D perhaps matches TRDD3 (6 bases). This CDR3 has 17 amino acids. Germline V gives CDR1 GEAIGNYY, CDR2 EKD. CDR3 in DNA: TGTGCCTGTGACACCGTCTGGGGACCCTCCGACACCGATAGACTCATCTTT. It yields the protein CACDTVWGPSDTDRLIF.

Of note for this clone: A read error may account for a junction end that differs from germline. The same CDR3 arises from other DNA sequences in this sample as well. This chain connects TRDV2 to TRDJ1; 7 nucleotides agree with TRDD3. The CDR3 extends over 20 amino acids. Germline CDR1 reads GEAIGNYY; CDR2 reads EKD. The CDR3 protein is CACDTVSNWGIEGDTDKLIF. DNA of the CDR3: TGTGCCTGCGACACCGTGTCGAACTGGGGAATAGAAGGGGACACCGATAAACTCATCTTT.

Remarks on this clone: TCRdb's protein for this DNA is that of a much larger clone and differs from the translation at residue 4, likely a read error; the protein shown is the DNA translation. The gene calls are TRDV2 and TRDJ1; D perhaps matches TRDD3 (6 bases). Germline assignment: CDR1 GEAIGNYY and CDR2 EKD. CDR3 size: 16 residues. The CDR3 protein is CACYTVGGQYTDKLIF. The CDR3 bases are TGTGCCTGTTACACGGTTGGGGGGCAGTACACCGATAAACTCATCTTT.

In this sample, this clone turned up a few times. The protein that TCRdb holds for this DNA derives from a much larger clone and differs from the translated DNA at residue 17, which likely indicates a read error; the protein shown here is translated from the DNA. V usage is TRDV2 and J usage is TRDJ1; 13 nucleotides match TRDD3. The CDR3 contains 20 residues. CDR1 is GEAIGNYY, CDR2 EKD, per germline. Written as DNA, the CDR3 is TGTGCCTGTGACACCGTCGCCGACTGGGGGATACGCGGGGTCACCGATGAACTCATCTTT. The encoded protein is CACDTVADWGIRGVTDELIF.

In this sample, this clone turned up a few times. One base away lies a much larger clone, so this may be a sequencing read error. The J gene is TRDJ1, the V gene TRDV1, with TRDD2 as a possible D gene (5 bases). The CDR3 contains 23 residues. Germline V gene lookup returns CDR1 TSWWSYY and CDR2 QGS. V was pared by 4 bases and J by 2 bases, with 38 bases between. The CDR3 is CALGVSNLQPPPARGTGTDKLIF. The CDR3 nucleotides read TGTGCTCTTGGGGTTTCGAACCTACAACCTCCTCCGGCTAGGGGTACGGGGACCGATAAACTCATCTTT.

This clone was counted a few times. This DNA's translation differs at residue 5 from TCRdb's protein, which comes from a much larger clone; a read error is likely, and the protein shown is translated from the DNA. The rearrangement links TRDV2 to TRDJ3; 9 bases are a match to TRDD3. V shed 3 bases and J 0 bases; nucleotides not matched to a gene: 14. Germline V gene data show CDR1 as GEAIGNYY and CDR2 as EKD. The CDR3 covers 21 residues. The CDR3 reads CACDAIAGDTRSSWDTRQMFF. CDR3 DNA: TGTGCCTGTGACGCAATAGCCGGGGATACGCGAAGCTCCTGGGACACCCGACAGATGTTTTTC.

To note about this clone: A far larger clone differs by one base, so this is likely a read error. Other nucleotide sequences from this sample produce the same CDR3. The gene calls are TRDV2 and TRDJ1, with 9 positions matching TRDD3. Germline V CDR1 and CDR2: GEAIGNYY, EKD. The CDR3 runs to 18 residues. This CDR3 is CACDTVLGDARNTDKLIF. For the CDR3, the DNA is TGTGCCTGTGACACGGTACTGGGGGACGCGCGGAACACCGATAAGCTCATCTTT.

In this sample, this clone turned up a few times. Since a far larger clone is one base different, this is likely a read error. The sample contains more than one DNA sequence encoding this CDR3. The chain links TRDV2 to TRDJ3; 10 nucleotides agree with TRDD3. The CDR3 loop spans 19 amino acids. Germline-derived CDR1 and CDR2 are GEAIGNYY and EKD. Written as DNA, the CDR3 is TGTGCCTGTGACACCGCTTGGGGGGATACGGGCTGGGACACCCGGCAGATGTTTTTC. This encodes CACDTAWGDTGWDTRQMFF.